This entry features one T cell receptor (beta chain) sequence. These data are taken from a study of blood T cell repertoires in COVID-19. The V and J ends lost 11 bases and 4 bases respectively, with 17 bases between them. The CDR3 consists of 13 residues. In germline, CDR1 is LNHDA, CDR2 SQIVND (reference sequence). TCRdb's table, derived via immunoSEQ multiplex PCR, lists solely in-frame clones and lacks some. This table holds approximately 300,000 clones, around nine tenths found once. The sequencing input was PBMCs or T cells enriched from blood (not recorded which). The genes are TRBV19 and TRBJ1-2, with a weak D call TRBD1 (6 bases). This TCR was recovered from a man between 60 and 75 years old who had recovered from COVID-19. The CDR3 DNA follows: TGTGCCGCGGGAGTCAAAGGGGGCTATGGCTACACCTTC. Encoded protein: CAAGVKGGYGYTF.